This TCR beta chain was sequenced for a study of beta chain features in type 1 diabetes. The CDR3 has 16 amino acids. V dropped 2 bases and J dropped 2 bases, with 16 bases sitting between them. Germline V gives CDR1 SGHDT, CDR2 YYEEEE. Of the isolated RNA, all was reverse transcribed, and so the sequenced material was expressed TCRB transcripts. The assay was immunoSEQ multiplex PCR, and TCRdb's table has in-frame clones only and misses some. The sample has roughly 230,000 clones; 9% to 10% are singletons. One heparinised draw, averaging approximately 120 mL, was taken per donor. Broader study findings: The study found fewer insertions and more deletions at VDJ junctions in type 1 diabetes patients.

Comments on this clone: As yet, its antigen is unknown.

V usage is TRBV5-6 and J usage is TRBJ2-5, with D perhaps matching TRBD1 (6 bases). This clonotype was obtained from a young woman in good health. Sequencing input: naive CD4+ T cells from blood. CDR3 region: CASSFINRGIQETQYF. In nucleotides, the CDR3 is TGTGCCAGCAGCTTCATAAATAGGGGGATACAAGAGACCCAGTACTTC.